This TCR beta chain appears in the sequencing data of a study of beta chain features in type 1 diabetes. Study background: Cells sorted and examined across all samples totaled over 95 million. Overall study findings and caveats: Comparison showed that naive, central memory and Treg TCRB repertoires appeared more similar among patients than among healthy donors. Patients and controls would share equally any PCR tilt toward shorter templates. Insertions at VDJ junctions were less frequent in type 1 diabetes patients. These patients also deleted more nucleotides at the same junctions. A moderate, significant TCRB CDR3 shortening appeared in type 1 diabetes across four CD4+ subsets.

A remark on this clone: The antigen remains undetermined.

Germline V lookup: CDR1 SGHTA, CDR2 FQGNSA. The CDR3 sequence is 15 residues long. V trimming: 4 bases; J trimming: 7 bases; junction bases outside the gene matches: 6. The study reverse transcribed the entire isolated RNA, so it sequenced expressed TCRB transcripts. Sequenced by immunoSEQ multiplex PCR; TCRdb stores in-frame clones only, minus some. The table shows hundreds of thousands of clones, with over 10% occurring only once. The rearrangement uses TRBV7-2 and TRBJ2-1; TRBD1 matches at 11 bases. Sample: naive CD4+ T cells from blood. The TCR originated in a young man with type 1 diabetes. The CDR3 region has the DNA TGTGCCAGCAGCTCGGGACAGGGGGTTAATAATGAGCAGTTCTTC. This codes for CASSSGQGVNNEQFF.